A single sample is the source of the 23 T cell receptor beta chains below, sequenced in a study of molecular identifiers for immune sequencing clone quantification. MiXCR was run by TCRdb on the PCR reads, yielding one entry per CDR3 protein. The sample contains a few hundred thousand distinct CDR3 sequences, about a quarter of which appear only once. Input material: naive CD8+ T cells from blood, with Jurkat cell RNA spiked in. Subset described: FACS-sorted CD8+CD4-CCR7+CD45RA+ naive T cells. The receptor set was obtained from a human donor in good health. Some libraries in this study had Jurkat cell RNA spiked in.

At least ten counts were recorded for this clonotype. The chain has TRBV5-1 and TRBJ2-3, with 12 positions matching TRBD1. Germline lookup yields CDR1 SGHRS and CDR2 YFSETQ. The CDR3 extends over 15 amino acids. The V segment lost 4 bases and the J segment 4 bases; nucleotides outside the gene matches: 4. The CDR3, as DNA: TGCGCCAGCAGCGTGGGACAGGGGGCCCCAGATACGCAGTATTTT. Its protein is CASSVGQGAPDTQYF.

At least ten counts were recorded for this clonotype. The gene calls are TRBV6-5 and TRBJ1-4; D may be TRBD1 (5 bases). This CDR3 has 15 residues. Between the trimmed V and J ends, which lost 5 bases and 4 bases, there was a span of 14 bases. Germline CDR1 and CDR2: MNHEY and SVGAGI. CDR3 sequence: CASSTGTTINEKLFF. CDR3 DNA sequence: TGTGCCAGCAGTACCGGGACGACTATTAATGAAAAACTGTTTTTT.

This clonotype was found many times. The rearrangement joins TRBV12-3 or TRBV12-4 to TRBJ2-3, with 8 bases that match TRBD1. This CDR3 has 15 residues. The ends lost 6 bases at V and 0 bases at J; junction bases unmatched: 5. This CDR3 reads CASSSGQVSTDTQYF. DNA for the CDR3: TGTGCCAGCAGCTCGGGACAGGTTAGCACAGATACGCAGTATTTT.

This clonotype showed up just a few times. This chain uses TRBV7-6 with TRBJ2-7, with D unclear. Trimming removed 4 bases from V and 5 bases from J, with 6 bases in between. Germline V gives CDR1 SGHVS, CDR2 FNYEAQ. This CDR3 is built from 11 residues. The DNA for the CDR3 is TGTGCCAGCAGCTCCAGCGACGAGCAGTACTTC. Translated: CASSSSDEQYF.

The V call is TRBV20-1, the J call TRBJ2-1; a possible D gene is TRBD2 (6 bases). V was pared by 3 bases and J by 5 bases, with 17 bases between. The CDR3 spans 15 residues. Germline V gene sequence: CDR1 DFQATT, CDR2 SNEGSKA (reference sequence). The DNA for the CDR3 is TGCAGTGCTAGTGATCTTCTCGGAGGGCACAATGAGCAGTTCTTC. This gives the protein CSASDLLGGHNEQFF.

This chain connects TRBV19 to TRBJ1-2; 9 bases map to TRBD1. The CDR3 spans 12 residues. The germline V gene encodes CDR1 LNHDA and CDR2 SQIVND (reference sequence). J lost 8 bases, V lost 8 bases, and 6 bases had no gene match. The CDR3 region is CASRTGDNGYTF. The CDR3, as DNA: TGTGCCAGTCGGACAGGGGACAACGGCTACACCTTC.

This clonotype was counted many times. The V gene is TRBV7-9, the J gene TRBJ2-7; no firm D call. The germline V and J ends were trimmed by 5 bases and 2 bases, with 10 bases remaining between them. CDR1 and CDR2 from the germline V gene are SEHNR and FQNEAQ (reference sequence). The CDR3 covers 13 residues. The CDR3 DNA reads TGTGCCAGCAGCCCGAGTGGCACCTACGAGCAGTACTTC. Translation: CASSPSGTYEQYF.

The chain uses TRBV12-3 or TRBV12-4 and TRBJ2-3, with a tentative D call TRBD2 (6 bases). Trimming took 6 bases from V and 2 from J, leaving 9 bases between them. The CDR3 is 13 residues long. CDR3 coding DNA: TGTGCCAGCAGGGCGGGGCTCACAGATACGCAGTATTTT. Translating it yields CASRAGLTDTQYF.

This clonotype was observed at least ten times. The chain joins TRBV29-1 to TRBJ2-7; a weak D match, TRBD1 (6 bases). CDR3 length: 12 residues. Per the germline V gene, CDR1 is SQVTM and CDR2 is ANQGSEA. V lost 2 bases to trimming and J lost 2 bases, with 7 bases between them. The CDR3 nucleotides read TGCAGCGTTGAAACAGGGACCTACGAGCAGTACTTC. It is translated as CSVETGTYEQYF.

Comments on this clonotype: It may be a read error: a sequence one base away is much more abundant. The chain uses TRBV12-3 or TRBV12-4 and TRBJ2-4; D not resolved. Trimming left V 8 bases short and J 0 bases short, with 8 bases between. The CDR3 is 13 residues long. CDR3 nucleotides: TGTGCCAGCTCTGACCCAGCCAAAAACATTCAGTACTTC. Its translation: CASSDPAKNIQYF.

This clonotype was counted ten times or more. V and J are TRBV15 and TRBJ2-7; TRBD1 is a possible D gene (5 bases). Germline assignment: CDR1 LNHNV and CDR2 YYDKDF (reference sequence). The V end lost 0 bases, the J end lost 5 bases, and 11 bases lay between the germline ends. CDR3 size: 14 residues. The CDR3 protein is CATSRDKGLDEQYF. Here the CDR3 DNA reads TGTGCCACCAGCAGAGATAAGGGGTTGGACGAGCAGTACTTC. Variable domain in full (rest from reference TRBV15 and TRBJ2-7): DAMVIQNPRYQVTQFGKPVTLSCSQTLNHNVMYWYQQKSSQAPKLLFHYYDKDFNNEADTPDNFQSRRPNTSFCFLDIRSPGLGDTAMYLCATSRDKGLDEQYFGPGTRLTVT.

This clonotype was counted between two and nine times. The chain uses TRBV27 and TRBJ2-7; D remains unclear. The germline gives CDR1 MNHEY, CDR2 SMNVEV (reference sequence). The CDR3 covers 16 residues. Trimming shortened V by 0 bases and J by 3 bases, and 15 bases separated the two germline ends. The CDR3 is CASSLSGPGYNYEQYF. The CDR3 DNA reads TGTGCCAGCAGTTTATCCGGACCTGGGTATAACTACGAGCAGTACTTC.

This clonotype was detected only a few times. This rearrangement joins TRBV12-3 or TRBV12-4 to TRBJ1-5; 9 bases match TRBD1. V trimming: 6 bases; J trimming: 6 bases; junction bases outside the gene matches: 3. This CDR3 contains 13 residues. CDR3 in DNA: TGTGCCAGCAGACAGGGGGCTCTTCAGCCCCAGCATTTT. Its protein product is CASRQGALQPQHF.

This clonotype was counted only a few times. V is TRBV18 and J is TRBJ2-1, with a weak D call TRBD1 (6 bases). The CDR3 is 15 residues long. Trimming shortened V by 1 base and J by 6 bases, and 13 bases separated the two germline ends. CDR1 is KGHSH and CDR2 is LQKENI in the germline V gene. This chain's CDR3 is CASSPRAGESNEQFF. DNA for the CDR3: TGTGCCAGCTCACCACGGGCAGGGGAGTCCAATGAGCAGTTCTTC.

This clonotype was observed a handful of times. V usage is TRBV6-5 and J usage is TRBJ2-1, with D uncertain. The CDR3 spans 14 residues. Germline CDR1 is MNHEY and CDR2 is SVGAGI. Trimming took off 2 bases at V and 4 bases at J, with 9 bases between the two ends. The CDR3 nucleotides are TGTGCCAGCAGTTACAGCAGTATATACAATGAGCAGTTCTTC. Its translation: CASSYSSIYNEQFF.

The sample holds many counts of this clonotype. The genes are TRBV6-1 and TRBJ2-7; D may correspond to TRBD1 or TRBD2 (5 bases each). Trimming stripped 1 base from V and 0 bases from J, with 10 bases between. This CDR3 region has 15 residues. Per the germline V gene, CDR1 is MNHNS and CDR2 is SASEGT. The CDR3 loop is CASSEVRGLSYEQYF. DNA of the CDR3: TGTGCCAGCAGTGAAGTCCGGGGCCTCTCCTACGAGCAGTACTTC.

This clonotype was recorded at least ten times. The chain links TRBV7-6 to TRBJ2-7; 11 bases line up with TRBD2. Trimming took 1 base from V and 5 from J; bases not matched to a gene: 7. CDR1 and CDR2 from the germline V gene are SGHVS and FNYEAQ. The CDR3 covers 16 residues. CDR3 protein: CASSLELAGVWHEQYF. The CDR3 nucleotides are TGTGCCAGCAGCTTAGAACTAGCGGGAGTTTGGCACGAGCAGTACTTC.

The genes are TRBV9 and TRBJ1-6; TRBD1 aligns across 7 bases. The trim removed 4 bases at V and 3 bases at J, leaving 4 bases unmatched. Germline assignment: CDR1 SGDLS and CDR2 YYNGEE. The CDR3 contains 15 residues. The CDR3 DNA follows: TGTGCCAGCAGCACAGGGACAGACTATAATTCACCCCTCCACTTT. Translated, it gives CASSTGTDYNSPLHF.

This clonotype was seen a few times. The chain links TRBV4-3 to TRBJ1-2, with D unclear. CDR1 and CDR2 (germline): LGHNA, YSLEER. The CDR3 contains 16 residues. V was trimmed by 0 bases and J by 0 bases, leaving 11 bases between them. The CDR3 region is CASSQDQTAANYGYTF. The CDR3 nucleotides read TGCGCCAGCAGCCAAGATCAAACGGCCGCTAACTATGGCTACACCTTC.

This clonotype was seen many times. CDR3 region: CASSFGRSGVEQYF. CDR3 DNA: TGTGCCAGCAGCTTCGGGCGGAGCGGGGTCGAGCAGTACTTC. The chain carries TRBV13 and TRBJ2-7, with 7 positions matching TRBD2. The germline V gene has CDR1 PRHDT and CDR2 FYEKMQ (reference sequence). V lost 3 bases and J lost 6; bases outside the gene matches: 8. The CDR3 contains 14 residues.

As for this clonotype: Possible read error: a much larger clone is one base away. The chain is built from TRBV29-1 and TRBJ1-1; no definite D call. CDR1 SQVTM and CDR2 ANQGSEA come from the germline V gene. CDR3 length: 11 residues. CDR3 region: CGVHLNTEAFF. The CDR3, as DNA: TGCGGCGTCCACCTAAACACTGAAGCTTTCTTT.

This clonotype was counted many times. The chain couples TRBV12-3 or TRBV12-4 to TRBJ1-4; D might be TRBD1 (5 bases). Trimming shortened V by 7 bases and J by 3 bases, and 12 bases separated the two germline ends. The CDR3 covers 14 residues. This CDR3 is CASKGTLANEKLFF. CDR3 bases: TGTGCCAGCAAGGGGACCCTGGCTAATGAAAAACTGTTTTTT.

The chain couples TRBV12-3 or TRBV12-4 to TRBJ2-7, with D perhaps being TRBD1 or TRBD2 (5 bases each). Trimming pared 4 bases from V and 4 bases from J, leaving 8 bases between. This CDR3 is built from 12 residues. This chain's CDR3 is CASSWGFYEQYF. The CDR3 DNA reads TGTGCCAGCAGTTGGGGGTTTTACGAGCAGTACTTC.